This T cell receptor (beta chain) originates from a study of patients and donors after allogeneic stem cell transplantation. TCRdb reprocessed the RT-PCR reads via MiXCR and lists one record per CDR3 protein. The table records roughly 960,000 distinct CDR3 sequences, more than 15% of them present only once. This clonotype has just a few counts. Sequencing input: blood, either unsorted or a sorted T cell fraction (not recorded which). The clonotype originates from a human donor who was either an allogeneic HSCT recipient or a stem cell or donor lymphocyte infusion donor (not recorded which). It is not recorded whose cells these are; they may come from a transplant donor.

The CDR3 region has the DNA TGCAGTGCTAGAGCTCCCCCAAGGGGCGCGGGTGGCTACACCTTC. This gives the protein CSARAPPRGAGGYTF. J is TRBJ1-2 and V is TRBV20-1; TRBD1 is a possible D gene (5 bases). Germline CDR1 DFQATT, CDR2 SNEGSKA (reference sequence). V lost 1 base and J lost 7, with 19 bases in between. CDR3 length: 15 residues.